The 6 T cell receptor beta chains given below trace back to one sample, sequenced in a study of post-analysis software for immune sequencing data. Study outcomes and limitations: About five TRBV segments appeared more often in patients than in controls, and TRBV5-6, TRBV5-1 and TRBV20-1 were among these.

Carried by the TCR beta cDNA libraries were unique molecular identifiers. Using its own MiXCR run on the PCR reads, TCRdb lists one record per CDR3 protein. The sample has 750,000 to 900,000 distinct CDR3 sequences, about half seen once. Their specific antigens are unknown. The sequenced sample consisted of blood. These receptors all stem from a girl aged 5-17 years with multiple sclerosis.

The chain uses TRBV6-2 or TRBV6-3 and TRBJ1-5; D call uncertain. Trimming took off 6 bases at V and 2 bases at J, with 11 bases between the two ends. CDR1 is MNHEY, CDR2 SVGEGT, per germline. The CDR3 is 14 residues long. CDR3 region: CASRGPGGNQPQHF. The CDR3 DNA follows: TGTGCCAGCAGGGGCCCCGGGGGCAATCAGCCCCAGCATTTT.

This chain connects TRBV6-5 to TRBJ2-2, with 8 nucleotides matching TRBD1. J was trimmed by 6 bases and V by 7 bases; bases with no gene match: 10. This CDR3 is 15 amino acids long. Looked up from germline, CDR1 is MNHEY and CDR2 is SVGAGI. The CDR3 sequence is CASTKWGTGPGELFF. Here the CDR3 DNA reads TGTGCCAGCACCAAGTGGGGGACAGGCCCCGGGGAGCTGTTTTTT.

This chain links TRBV20-1 with TRBJ2-3, with no clear D. Germline lookup yields CDR1 DFQATT and CDR2 SNEGSKA (reference sequence). Trimming stripped 3 bases from V and 10 bases from J, with 17 bases between. The CDR3 runs to 13 residues. This CDR3 is CSARAGLFGPQYF. Written as DNA, the CDR3 is TGCAGTGCTAGGGCAGGCCTTTTCGGGCCGCAGTATTTT.

The chain couples TRBV4-1 to TRBJ1-4; TRBD1 agrees at 8 bases. V shed 0 bases, J shed 7 bases, and the junction held 13 bases outside the gene matches. Germline lookup yields CDR1 MGHRA and CDR2 YSYEKL. The CDR3 loop spans 18 amino acids. The CDR3 DNA is TGCGCCAGCAGCCAAGATGGGCAGGGGGCGGGTTTGGTTGAAAAACTGTTTTTT. It is translated as CASSQDGQGAGLVEKLFF.

There are a few counts of this clonotype. The chain joins TRBV29-1 to TRBJ1-5, with D unclear. The CDR3 runs 12 residues. Germline assignment: CDR1 SQVTM and CDR2 ANQGSEA. V was cut by 4 bases and J by 5 bases, with 9 bases left in between. The CDR3 protein is CSVGGEDQPQHF. CDR3 DNA sequence: TGCAGCGTTGGAGGAGAAGATCAGCCCCAGCATTTT.

This clonotype was counted only a few times. The rearrangement links TRBV6-5 to TRBJ2-1; D is uncertain. V was pared by 0 bases and J by 8 bases, with 11 bases between. There are 14 residues in the CDR3. CDR1 and CDR2 from the germline V gene are MNHEY and SVGAGI. CDR3: CASSYSVLWDEQFF. The CDR3 coding sequence is TGTGCCAGCAGTTACTCGGTTTTGTGGGATGAGCAGTTCTTC.